The TCR beta chain described here comes from a study of identifying expanded T cells in peripheral blood. The study, taken as a whole, reports: Across healthy donors, higher total template counts meant significantly greater roughly 2-week count variance. Technical replicates showed roughly 1.2 changed clones; approximately 2 weeks 15 to 20; four weeks 19.

On this clone itself: Its antigen is unidentified.

CDR1 and CDR2 (germline): GTSNPN, SVGIG (reference sequence). This CDR3 contains 17 residues. With 7 bases clipped from V and 0 bases from J, the junction kept 15 bases outside the gene matches. Sequencing was performed with immunoSEQ multiplex PCR; in TCRdb, only in-frame clones are kept and a portion is missing. The top ten hold less than 9.5% of the sample, which has over 65,000 clones, roughly 89% seen once. No infections or other immune events were documented during collection. The chain is built from TRBV30 and TRBJ2-4, with 7 bases fitting TRBD2. This sequence was found in a person aged 18 to 75 in good health. The sample consisted of blood. The CDR3 sequence: CASNSGRASLAKNIQYF. As DNA, the CDR3 is TGTGCCTCTAATAGCGGGCGCGCCTCCTTAGCCAAAAACATTCAGTACTTC.